This T cell receptor beta chain is from a study of Tregs in tolerant kidney transplant recipients. Findings and caveats of the study: The most relevant donor-specific Treg TCRbeta repertoire apparently came from expansion with activated donor B cells. No direct test of biological reproducibility was done here.

This clone was observed a single time. The antigen is unknown. Per germline, CDR1 MNHEY and CDR2 SMNVEV (reference sequence). V was cut by 2 bases and J by 8 bases, with 15 bases left in between. CDR3 size: 14 residues. Using immunoSEQ multiplex PCR, the repertoire was profiled, and TCRdb retains in-frame clones only, with some absent. The data contain 85,000 to 90,000 clones, 90% to 95% of them singletons. The gene calls are TRBV27 and TRBJ1-1; tentatively, D is TRBD1 (6 bases). What was sequenced was CD8+ T cells from blood. This receptor was taken from a human donor in good health. CDR3 in DNA: TGTGCCAGCAGTTTAACAGGGTCCCCTTGGGAAGCTTTCTTT. Protein sequence: CASSLTGSPWEAFF.